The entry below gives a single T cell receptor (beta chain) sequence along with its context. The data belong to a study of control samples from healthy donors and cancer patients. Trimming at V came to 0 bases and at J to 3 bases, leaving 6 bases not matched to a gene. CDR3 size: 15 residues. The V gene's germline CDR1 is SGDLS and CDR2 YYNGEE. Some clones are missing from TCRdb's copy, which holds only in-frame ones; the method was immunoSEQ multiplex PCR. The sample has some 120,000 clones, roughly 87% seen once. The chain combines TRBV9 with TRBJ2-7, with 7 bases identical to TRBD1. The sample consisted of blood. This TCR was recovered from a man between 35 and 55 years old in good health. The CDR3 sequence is CASSVGQGNYYEQYF. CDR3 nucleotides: TGTGCCAGCAGCGTAGGACAGGGTAACTACTACGAGCAGTACTTC.